This T cell receptor beta chain was recovered during a study of cytomegalovirus exposure and HLA in healthy donors (dated by TCRdb to between 2016 and 2019). Background on the whole study: According to a later analysis, one platform produced both the 100 to 150 validation repertoires and the approximately 600 repertoires of the first cohort. The aim of the study was to test whether cataloging public T cell receptors could identify signatures of past pathogen exposure. To predict cytomegalovirus infection status, the study combined high-throughput TCR immunosequencing, statistical association of individual TCRs with disease status, and machine learning. Besides the first cohort of approximately 670 subjects, a separate validation cohort made up of 120 different subjects was used. Broad study findings and their caveats: Most TCR sequences were seen in very few donors, while some public TCRs were found in many individuals. A few of the identified cytomegalovirus-associated TCR beta chains were confirmed in vitro to be specific for cytomegalovirus antigens. The authors suggested that the approach could potentially be extended to other disease states and immunological phenotypes. In the study, approximately 150 TCR beta chains were listed as associated with cytomegalovirus. The classifier was reported to diagnose cytomegalovirus status with high specificity and sensitivity in both the original and validation cohorts. A later analysis had no HLA typing for the validation cohort, so co-occurrence there was scored across all 110 or so repertoires. Subsequent analysis determined that TCRs grouped into clusters in the first cohort also showed a tendency toward co-occurrence across the 120 validation repertoires, and about 94% of cluster scores exceeded 0.

The library was generated by the immunoSEQ multiplex PCR assay. Processing in the source paper ran as follows. A statistical classification framework was developed to diagnose cytomegalovirus status using the catalog of TCR beta chain sequences. Entries here come from immuneACCESS through TCRdb and include only in-frame sequences with V and J called. Some clones fail to appear in such tables; in the studies checked, an unresolved V gene covers under half of the shortfall, and the cause of the remainder is unknown. The V and J calls and the clone size are those of that table, but D and trimming were determined from the DNA. This sample is represented by fewer than 350,000 clones; 88% of them were singletons. The top ten clonotypes cover over 0.85% of the sample. Relative to germline, V is missing 0 bases and J is missing 4 bases, with 6 bases of the junction outside any gene match. CDR1 is given as MNHEY and CDR2 as SVGAGI, both from the germline V gene. Its CDR3 holds 16 amino acids, cysteine through phenylalanine. CDR3 DNA only is kept here, 48 bases in frame from base 1.

A note on this clone: This clone's antigen is unknown. No much larger clone exists at a distance of one base, and base qualities are not known.

Separate from the roughly 650-subject first cohort, the validation cohort of 120 subjects was the group to which the donors belonged. Recombination connected TRBV6-5 to TRBJ2-7, and 10 junction bases match TRBD2. The TCR comes from a woman aged 18-29 years in good health and CMV-seronegative. The specimen sequenced was PBMCs. Here the CDR3 is given as CASSYSRSSGRYEQYF. At the DNA level, the sequence is TGTGCCAGCAGTTACTCGAGGTCTAGCGGGAGATACGAGCAGTACTTC.